This T cell receptor (beta chain) is from a study of shared clonotypes between healthy human individuals. Every immunoSEQ plate was one replicate of a subset's evenly spread DNA. Measured with immunoSEQ multiplex PCR; TCRdb has only the in-frame clones, and not every one. This table holds 2 million to 2.5 million clones, approximately 96% found once. The CD4+ fraction was divided into a CD45RA+ naive subset and a CD45RA-negative memory subset. In the case of this clone: Distinct nucleotide sequences in the sample also encode this CDR3.

V was pared by 2 bases and J by 4 bases, with 6 bases between. Looked up from germline, CDR1 is ENHRY and CDR2 is SYGVKD. The CDR3 has 12 residues. The receptor was derived from a man younger than 30 in good health. This chain links TRBV10-3 with TRBJ2-7; D remains unclear. The sample comprised naive CD4+ T cells sorted from blood. Subset defined: CD45RA+ positively selected. In DNA form, the CDR3 reads TGTGCCATCAGTGAGGCAACATACGAGCAGTACTTC. This translates into CAISEATYEQYF.